This entry lists 24 T cell receptor beta chains sequenced from one sample in a study of control samples from healthy donors and cancer patients. Assay: immunoSEQ multiplex PCR; the TCRdb copy retains only in-frame clones and omits some. Seen here are some 150,000 clones, about nine tenths observed once, and the top ten hold just under 5%. Input material: blood. The receptor source for this set is a man younger than 40 in good health.

The chain combines TRBV24-1 with TRBJ2-1; D is perhaps TRBD1 (6 bases). The CDR3 spans 15 residues. Germline V gives CDR1 KGHDR, CDR2 SFDVKD. Deletions cut 6 bases from V and 6 bases from J, with 17 bases between. Here the CDR3 reads CATSLSGTFSNEQFF. CDR3 DNA: TGTGCCACCAGTTTATCCGGGACATTTAGCAATGAGCAGTTCTTC.

The CDR3: CAISGGNNSPLHF. CDR3 DNA sequence: TGTGCCATCAGTGGAGGAAATAATTCACCCCTCCACTTT. V gene TRBV10-3 combines with J gene TRBJ1-6, with D uncertain. The CDR3 runs to 13 residues. The germline V gene encodes CDR1 ENHRY and CDR2 SYGVKD. Trimming took off 4 bases at V and 5 bases at J, with 6 bases between the two ends.

The V and J genes are TRBV6-5 and TRBJ2-2; tentatively, D is TRBD2 (6 bases). Trimming removed 5 bases from V and 3 bases from J, with 10 bases in between. Germline V lookup: CDR1 MNHEY, CDR2 SVGAGI. The CDR3 loop spans 14 amino acids. The CDR3 DNA is TGTGCCAGCAGTCCCACGGGGGACACCGGGGAGCTGTTTTTT. Amino acid sequence: CASSPTGDTGELFF.

The rearrangement uses TRBV6-5 and TRBJ2-7, with 8 nucleotides matching TRBD1. CDR3 length: 15 amino acids. CDR1 and CDR2 from the germline V gene are MNHEY and SVGAGI. The trim removed 5 bases at V and 4 bases at J, leaving 10 bases unmatched. In DNA, the CDR3 is TGTGCCAGCAGTCCGGACAGGGCGGGCCGGTACGAGCAGTACTTC. It codes for CASSPDRAGRYEQYF.

The chain carries TRBV7-9 and TRBJ1-1; the D is unclear. This CDR3 has 12 amino acids. Germline CDR1 SEHNR, CDR2 FQNEAQ (reference sequence). V lost 1 base and J lost 8, with 8 bases in between. As DNA, the CDR3 is TGTGCCAGCAGCTTAGGGGGTCAGGAAGCTTTCTTT. Encoded protein: CASSLGGQEAFF.

The chain employs TRBV5-1 and TRBJ2-5; TRBD2 might be the D (6 bases). The CDR3 contains 13 residues. CDR1 is SGHRS and CDR2 is YFSETQ in the germline V gene. V was trimmed by 6 bases and J by 5 bases, leaving 14 bases between them. CDR3: CASMLEGVETQYF. The CDR3 region has the DNA TGCGCCAGCATGCTGGAGGGCGTGGAGACCCAGTACTTC.

The chain employs TRBV18 and TRBJ1-2, with 8 bases identical to TRBD1. The V gene end was trimmed by 3 bases and the J gene end by 2 bases; junction bases not matched to a gene: 5. The V gene's germline CDR1 is KGHSH and CDR2 LQKENI. The CDR3 consists of 15 residues. This CDR3 is CASSPRDRPNYGYTF. The DNA for the CDR3 is TGTGCCAGCTCACCTAGGGACAGGCCCAACTATGGCTACACCTTC.

This chain's CDR3 is CASTPRSSYNEQFF. In DNA form, the CDR3 reads TGTGCCAGCACTCCAAGAAGCTCCTACAATGAGCAGTTCTTC. V usage is TRBV11-3 and J usage is TRBJ2-1, with unresolved D. This CDR3 is built from 14 residues. V was trimmed by 7 bases and J by 0 bases, leaving 10 bases between them. The germline V gene encodes CDR1 SGHNT and CDR2 YENEEA. Full variable domain (remainder filled in from reference TRBV11-3 and TRBJ2-1): EAGVVQSPRYKIIEKKQPVAFWCNPISGHNTLYWYLQNLGQGPELLIRYENEEAVDDSQLPKDRFSAERLKGVDSTLKIQPAELGDSAVYLCASTPRSSYNEQFFGPGTRLTVL.

The chain combines TRBV2 with TRBJ2-2, with 8 bases lining up with TRBD2. J lost 7 bases, V lost 5 bases, and 12 bases had no gene match. The CDR3 is 16 amino acids. Germline V CDR1 and CDR2: SNHLY, FYNNEI. CDR3 sequence: CASSPTTGGAHGELFF. CDR3 bases: TGTGCCAGCAGTCCTACTACCGGGGGGGCCCACGGGGAGCTGTTTTTT.

The chain combines TRBV6-5 with TRBJ2-7; TRBD2 agrees at 8 bases. The CDR3 runs to 14 residues. Per germline, CDR1 MNHEY and CDR2 SVGAGI. The ends lost 10 bases at V and 2 bases at J; junction bases unmatched: 10. CDR3 loop: CATSFGGGTYEQYF. For the CDR3, the DNA is TGTGCCACCTCTTTCGGGGGGGGAACCTACGAGCAGTACTTC.

The chain employs TRBV25-1 and TRBJ1-5; D not resolved. Germline CDR1 reads MGHDK; CDR2 reads SYGVNS. The CDR3 runs to 15 residues. V lost 4 bases, J lost 3 bases, and 13 bases lay in between. In nucleotides, the CDR3 is TGTGCCAGCAGTGCCATCGAGGGTGACAATCAGCCCCAGCATTTT. Protein: CASSAIEGDNQPQHF.

This chain links TRBV5-6 with TRBJ1-2; D ambiguous. There are 15 residues in the CDR3. V was cut by 3 bases and J by 0 bases, with 12 bases left in between. The germline V gene has CDR1 SGHDT and CDR2 YYEEEE. The CDR3 spells CASSWTTVANYGYTF. CDR3 bases: TGTGCCAGCAGCTGGACCACAGTAGCTAACTATGGCTACACCTTC.

J is TRBJ1-1 and V is TRBV6-6; perhaps TRBD1 as D (6 bases). With 11 bases removed from V and 0 bases from J, the gap between germline ends came to 13 bases. The CDR3 is made up of 13 amino acids. CDR1 is MNHNY, CDR2 SVGAGI, per germline (reference sequence). For the CDR3, the DNA is TGTGCCGTCCTGGGGGCAGTGAACACTGAAGCTTTCTTT. Translation: CAVLGAVNTEAFF.

The J gene is TRBJ1-2, the V gene TRBV5-1, with D possibly matching TRBD1 (5 bases). Germline V CDR1 and CDR2: SGHRS, YFSETQ. The V and J ends lost 4 bases and 2 bases respectively, with 12 bases between them. The CDR3 contains 14 residues. In nucleotides, the CDR3 is TGCGCCAGCAGCCCCGCACAGGTCAACTATGGCTACACCTTC. This sequence encodes CASSPAQVNYGYTF.

The chain couples TRBV11-1 to TRBJ2-5; TRBD2 aligns across 13 bases. CDR3 size: 16 residues. Germline assignment: CDR1 SGHAT and CDR2 FQDESV (reference sequence). J was trimmed by 5 bases and V by 4 bases; bases with no gene match: 7. CDR3 residues: CASSSGLAGVWETQYF. The CDR3 coding sequence is TGTGCCAGCAGCTCAGGACTAGCGGGAGTTTGGGAGACCCAGTACTTC.

The V and J genes are TRBV6-5 and TRBJ2-7, with 7 bases matching TRBD2. Germline CDR1 is MNHEY and CDR2 is SVGAGI. V shed 6 bases and J 2 bases; nucleotides not matched to a gene: 10. The CDR3 covers 15 residues. CDR3 amino acids: CASRDESGTTYEQYF. The CDR3 coding sequence is TGTGCCAGCAGGGACGAAAGCGGGACTACCTACGAGCAGTACTTC.

This chain's CDR3 is CASSPPTVYNEKLFF. CDR3 nucleotide sequence: TGTGCCAGCTCACCCCCGACAGTCTATAATGAAAAACTGTTTTTT. The chain couples TRBV18 to TRBJ1-4; tentative D call: TRBD1 (5 bases). Trimming shortened V by 3 bases and J by 4 bases, and 12 bases separated the two germline ends. The CDR3 totals 15 residues. CDR1 KGHSH and CDR2 LQKENI come from the germline V gene.

The chain is built from TRBV24-1 and TRBJ2-2; no firm D call. V dropped 3 bases and J dropped 6 bases, with 16 bases sitting between them. Germline values: CDR1 KGHDR, CDR2 SFDVKD. The CDR3 covers 16 residues. As DNA, the CDR3 is TGTGCCACCAGTGATACGGAATTCGGGTATTCCGGGGAGCTGTTTTTT. Translated, it gives CATSDTEFGYSGELFF.

Concerning this clone itself: One end of the junction varies from germline; a read error may be responsible. This chain links TRBV6-2 or TRBV6-3 with TRBJ2-1, with TRBD2 as a possible D gene (5 bases). This CDR3 spans 13 amino acids. Looked up from germline, CDR1 is MNHEY and CDR2 is SVGEGT. The CDR3 nucleotides are TGTGCCAGCAGTTACTCGAACTCAATCGAGGGCCTCTTC. The encoded protein is CASSYSNSIEGLF.

The chain joins TRBV9 to TRBJ1-1, with a weak D call TRBD1 (5 bases). Trimming stripped 3 bases from V and 3 bases from J, with 15 bases between. The CDR3 is 15 residues long. CDR1 and CDR2 (germline): SGDLS, YYNGEE. The CDR3 reads CASSEGWGIDTEAFF. CDR3 DNA sequence: TGTGCCAGCAGCGAGGGGTGGGGTATAGACACTGAAGCTTTCTTT.

This chain connects TRBV30 to TRBJ2-5, with a weak D call TRBD2 (7 bases). CDR1 and CDR2 (germline): GTSNPN, SVGIG (reference sequence). Between the trimmed V and J ends, which lost 0 bases and 4 bases, there was a span of 12 bases. This CDR3 contains 14 residues. The CDR3 spells CAWSVLGGGETQYF. The CDR3, as DNA: TGTGCCTGGAGTGTACTAGGGGGGGGAGAGACCCAGTACTTC. The whole variable domain, filled in from reference TRBV30 and TRBJ2-5, reads SQTIHQWPATLVQPVGSPLSLECTVEGTSNPNLYWYRQAAGRGLQLLFYSVGIGQISSEVPQNLSASRPQDRQFILSSKKLLLSDSGFYLCAWSVLGGGETQYFGPGTRLLVL.

This sequence joins TRBV5-5 and TRBJ2-2; D is undetermined. The CDR3 has 15 residues. The germline V gene has CDR1 SGHKS and CDR2 YYEKEE (reference sequence). V lost 2 bases to trimming and J lost 1 base, with 9 bases between them. Here the CDR3 reads CASSFLAMNTGELFF. The CDR3 DNA is TGTGCCAGCAGCTTCTTGGCAATGAACACCGGGGAGCTGTTTTTT.

The chain couples TRBV19 to TRBJ2-7; D unresolved. Trimming cost V 1 base and J 1 base, with 5 bases left between them. The CDR3 runs to 13 residues. The germline V gene has CDR1 LNHDA and CDR2 SQIVND (reference sequence). This chain's CDR3 is CASSIASSYEQYF. The CDR3, as DNA: TGTGCCAGTAGTATAGCGAGTTCCTACGAGCAGTACTTC.

The chain links TRBV3-1 (or the pseudogene TRBV3-2) to TRBJ1-5, with D possibly TRBD1 on 6 matching bases. Trimming cost V 4 bases and J 4 bases, with 8 bases left between them. This CDR3 has 13 residues. Germline-derived CDR1 and CDR2 are LGHDT and YNNKEL (reference sequence). The CDR3 protein is CASSRDRNQPQHF. The DNA for the CDR3 is TGTGCCAGCAGCCGAGACAGGAATCAGCCCCAGCATTTT.